This T cell receptor beta chain appears in the sequencing data of a study of regulatory T cells in long-lasting Graves disease. This clonotype has ten or more counts. Its antigen is not known. The study, taken as a whole, reports: A limited number of samples was an acknowledged limitation.

CDR3 size: 14 residues. V was clipped by 4 bases and J by 2 bases; unmatched bases: 5. Germline loops: CDR1 SQVTM, CDR2 ANQGSEA. Described time point: newly diagnosed GD, antithyroid drugs for less than 3 months. RNA isolated from PBMCs was used to make the TCR library. Construction of the TCR beta libraries employed iRepertoire HTBI primers in conjunction with Arm-PCR of CDR3 regions. Each CDR3 protein is one row after TCRdb ran MiXCR on the multiplex PCR reads. The sample yields about 200,000 distinct CDR3 sequences, approximately 18% seen once. These data were likewise used in another study, on T cells in Graves' hyperthyroidism and ophthalmopathy. That work states: Orbital computed tomography, thyroid ultrasound, serum thyroxine and TRAb, and clinical symptoms together informed the diagnoses. The model's output predicted ophthalmopathy at a median of 6.5 months prior to onset.

V usage is TRBV29-1 and J usage is TRBJ1-3; the match to TRBD1 covers 7 bases. The receptor was isolated from a woman aged 30 to 39 with Graves disease. Sequenced material: peripheral blood mononuclear cells (PBMCs), taken at new diagnosis, from a patient treated with antithyroid drugs. As DNA, the CDR3 is TGCAGCGTTGGCCTTGGACAGGCTGGAAACACCATATATTTT. Its translation is CSVGLGQAGNTIYF.